Following are 3 T cell receptor beta chains from one sample sequenced in a study of T cell repertoires in cytomegalovirus infection. TCRdb reprocessed the reads with MiXCR, giving one entry per CDR3 protein. The table records some 700,000 distinct CDR3 sequences, less than 40% of them present only once. The sequenced material came from PBMCs. These receptor sequences come from a human donor in good health (CMV status not recorded). Some clones in this sample may be carry-over from other donors' samples.

The genes are TRBV19 and TRBJ1-5; D remains ambiguous. The CDR3 loop spans 13 amino acids. Per the germline V gene, CDR1 is LNHDA and CDR2 is SQIVND (reference sequence). Trimming shortened V by 3 bases and J by 4 bases, and 7 bases separated the two germline ends. CDR3 amino acids: CASSIDLNQPQHF. CDR3 DNA: TGTGCCAGTAGTATTGACCTTAATCAGCCCCAGCATTTT.

The chain joins TRBV6-8 to TRBJ1-1; weak D call: TRBD1 (5 bases). V lost 2 bases, J lost 1 base, and 14 bases lay in between. CDR1 is MNHGY, CDR2 SAAAGT, per germline. The CDR3 sequence is 16 residues long. The CDR3 DNA reads TGTGCCAGCAGTTACACGGGGAGGGGAACGAACACTGAAGCTTTCTTT. Protein sequence: CASSYTGRGTNTEAFF.

Here the CDR3 reads CASSPNSGLSNQPQHF. The CDR3 DNA is TGTGCCAGCAGTCCAAATTCAGGGTTGAGCAATCAGCCCCAGCATTTT. The V call is TRBV28, the J call TRBJ1-5; perhaps TRBD1 as D (5 bases). V lost 5 bases and J lost 1, with 15 bases in between. The CDR3 has 16 residues. Germline V lookup: CDR1 MDHEN, CDR2 SYDVKM. Drawing the rest from reference TRBV28 and TRBJ1-5, the complete variable domain is DVKVTQSSRYLVKRTGEKVFLECVQDMDHENMFWYRQDPGLGLRLIYFSYDVKMKEKGDIPEGYSVSREKKERFSLILESASTNQTSMYLCASSPNSGLSNQPQHFGDGTRLSIL.